This TCR beta chain was sequenced during a study of T cell responses to AZD1222 COVID-19 vaccine. Broader study findings: Repertoire collection took place solely once the T cell response had peaked. Spike regions recognized by vaccine-associated CD4 TCRs spanned the protein, led by 160-218 and 743-854. Spike-specific TCR breadth and depth grew following two AZD1222 doses. Donors were mostly white British, more females; clonal diversity possibly underestimated.

As concerns this clone: Its antigen remains unknown.

Assay used: immunoSEQ multiplex PCR; TCRdb lists only in-frame clones, some missing. The data contain more than 95,000 clones, about 88% of them singletons. This CDR3 spans 14 amino acids. The V gene lost 5 bases and the J gene lost 0 bases, with 10 bases spanning the gap. The germline V gene encodes CDR1 SGHTA and CDR2 FQGNSA. The receptor was derived from an adult in good health. The J gene is TRBJ2-5, the V gene TRBV7-2; perhaps D is TRBD1 or TRBD2 (5 bases each). The source material was peripheral blood, sampled on day 0 of AZD1222 vaccination. This CDR3 is CASSLGANQETQYF. In DNA form, the CDR3 reads TGTGCCAGCAGCCTCGGGGCAAACCAAGAGACCCAGTACTTC.